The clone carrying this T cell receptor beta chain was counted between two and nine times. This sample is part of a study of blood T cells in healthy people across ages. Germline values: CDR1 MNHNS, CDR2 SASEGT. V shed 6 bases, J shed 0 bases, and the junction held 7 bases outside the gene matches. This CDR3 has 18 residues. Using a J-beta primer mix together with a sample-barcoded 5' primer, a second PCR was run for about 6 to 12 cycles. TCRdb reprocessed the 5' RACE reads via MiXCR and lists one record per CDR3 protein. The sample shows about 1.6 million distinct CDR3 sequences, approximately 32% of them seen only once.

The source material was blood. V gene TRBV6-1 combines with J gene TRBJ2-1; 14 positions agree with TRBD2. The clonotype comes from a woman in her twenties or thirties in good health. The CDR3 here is CASRGSGTSGSSYNEQFF. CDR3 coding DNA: TGTGCCAGCAGGGGATCCGGGACTAGCGGGAGCTCCTACAATGAGCAGTTCTTC.